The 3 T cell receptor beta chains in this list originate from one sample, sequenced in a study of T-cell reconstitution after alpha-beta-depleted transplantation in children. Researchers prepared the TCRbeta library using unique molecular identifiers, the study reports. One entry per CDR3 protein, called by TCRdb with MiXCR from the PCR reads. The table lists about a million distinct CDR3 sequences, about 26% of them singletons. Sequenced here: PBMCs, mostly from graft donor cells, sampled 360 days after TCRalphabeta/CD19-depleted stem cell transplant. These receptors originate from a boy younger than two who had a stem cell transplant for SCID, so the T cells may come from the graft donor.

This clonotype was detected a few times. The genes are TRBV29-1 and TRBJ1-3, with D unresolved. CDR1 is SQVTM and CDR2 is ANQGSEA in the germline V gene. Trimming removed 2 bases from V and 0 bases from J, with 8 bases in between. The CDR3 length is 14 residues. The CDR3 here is CSVETEFSGNTIYF. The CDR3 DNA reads TGCAGCGTTGAAACAGAGTTCTCTGGAAACACCATATATTTT.

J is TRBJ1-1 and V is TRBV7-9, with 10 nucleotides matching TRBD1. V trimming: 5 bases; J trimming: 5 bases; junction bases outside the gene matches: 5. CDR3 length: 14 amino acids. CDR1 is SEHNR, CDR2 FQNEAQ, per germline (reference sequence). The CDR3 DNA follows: TGTGCCAGCAGCCCACCGGGACAGGGGACTGAAGCTTTCTTT. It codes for CASSPPGQGTEAFF.

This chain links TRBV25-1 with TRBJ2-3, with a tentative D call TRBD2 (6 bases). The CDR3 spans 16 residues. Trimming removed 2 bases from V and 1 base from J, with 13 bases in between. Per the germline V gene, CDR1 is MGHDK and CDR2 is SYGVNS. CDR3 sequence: CASSEIGGDGTDTQYF. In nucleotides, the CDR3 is TGTGCCAGCAGTGAAATCGGCGGGGACGGCACAGATACGCAGTATTTT.